These 18 T cell receptor beta chains were all obtained from the same sample, sequenced in a study of cytotoxic CD8 clonotypes in ibrutinib-treated CLL. Profiling relied on immunoSEQ multiplex PCR, and the TCRdb table lists in-frame clones only, not all of them. The table lists roughly 63,000 clones, roughly 50% of them singletons. Source: PBMCs, taken after 12 months of ibrutinib treatment. The receptors were gathered from a human donor with chronic lymphocytic leukemia.

V and J are TRBV6-5 and TRBJ2-1, with a weak D call TRBD1 (5 bases). There are 12 residues in the CDR3. The V end was cut by 6 bases, the J end by 8 bases, with 11 bases between. CDR1 is MNHEY, CDR2 SVGAGI, per germline. CDR3 bases: TGTGCCAGCAGCCAGGGAATTTATGAGCAGTTCTTC. Translation gives CASSQGIYEQFF.

This clone has more than one count but fewer than ten. The chain employs TRBV28 and TRBJ2-5; TRBD2 matches at 13 bases. J lost 6 bases, V lost 8 bases, and 3 bases had no gene match. This CDR3 contains 13 residues. The germline V gene encodes CDR1 MDHEN and CDR2 SYDVKM. For the CDR3, the DNA is TGTGCCAGCGGGACTAGCGGGATGAAGACCCAGTACTTC. Protein sequence: CASGTSGMKTQYF. Full variable domain (outside the CDR3, taken from reference TRBV28 and TRBJ2-5): DVKVTQSSRYLVKRTGEKVFLECVQDMDHENMFWYRQDPGLGLRLIYFSYDVKMKEKGDIPEGYSVSREKKERFSLILESASTNQTSMYLCASGTSGMKTQYFGPGTRLLVL.

The chain couples TRBV7-2 to TRBJ2-1; D may be TRBD2 (5 bases). The germline gives CDR1 SGHTA, CDR2 FQGNSA. Deletions cut 3 bases from V and 1 base from J, with 7 bases between. The CDR3 is made up of 14 amino acids. CDR3 DNA: TGTGCCAGCAGCTTGCGGAGGTCCTACAATGAGCAGTTCTTC. This encodes CASSLRRSYNEQFF.

The genes are TRBV5-6 and TRBJ2-1, with 9 nucleotides matching TRBD2. CDR3 length: 15 amino acids. Trimming cost V 4 bases and J 2 bases; bases outside gene matches: 4. From germline, CDR1 is SGHDT and CDR2 YYEEEE. The CDR3 DNA is TGTGCCAGCAGCCGTAGCGGGGGAACCTACAATGAGCAGTTCTTC. Protein: CASSRSGGTYNEQFF.

The rearrangement uses TRBV19 and TRBJ1-4; D possibly corresponds to TRBD1 (6 bases). Trimming pared 4 bases from V and 5 bases from J, leaving 8 bases between. CDR1 LNHDA and CDR2 SQIVND come from the germline V gene (reference sequence). CDR3 size: 13 residues. The CDR3 loop reads CASSTGTNEKLFF. The CDR3 DNA reads as TGTGCCAGTAGTACGGGGACAAATGAAAAACTGTTTTTT.

The CDR3 sequence is CASSEQGWYEQYF. CDR3 bases: TGTGCCAGCAGCGAACAGGGGTGGTACGAGCAGTACTTC. The rearrangement joins TRBV5-5 to TRBJ2-7; TRBD1 agrees at 7 bases. The length of the CDR3 is 13 residues. V was pared by 4 bases and J by 4 bases, with 5 bases of the junction left unmatched. Germline V gene lookup returns CDR1 SGHKS and CDR2 YYEKEE (reference sequence).

The chain carries TRBV6-1 and TRBJ2-1, with D tentatively TRBD1 (6 bases). The germline V gene has CDR1 MNHNS and CDR2 SASEGT. Trimming removed 4 bases at V and 4 bases at J, with 17 bases between. The CDR3 runs 16 residues. The CDR3 loop is CASSAPGQRIYNEQFF. The CDR3 DNA is TGTGCCAGCAGTGCCCCGGGACAAAGGATTTACAATGAGCAGTTCTTC.

The rearrangement links TRBV5-6 to TRBJ1-2; D is ambiguous. V was cut by 0 bases and J by 4 bases, with 7 bases left in between. In germline, CDR1 is SGHDT, CDR2 YYEEEE. The CDR3 is made up of 13 amino acids. The chain's CDR3 is CASSLVRSYGYTF. CDR3 nucleotide sequence: TGTGCCAGCAGCTTGGTCAGATCCTATGGCTACACCTTC.

In this sample, this clone turned up many times. The rearrangement links TRBV4-1 to TRBJ1-1, with D maybe TRBD1 (5 bases). This CDR3 region has 14 residues. Germline lookup yields CDR1 MGHRA and CDR2 YSYEKL. V shed 6 bases and J shed 5 bases, with 16 bases lying between them. In DNA form, the CDR3 reads TGCGCCAGCAGTTTCCGGGGGGTTCGGACTGAAGCTTTCTTT. This sequence encodes CASSFRGVRTEAFF.

This clone turned up a few times. This rearrangement joins TRBV4-2 to TRBJ1-2; 8 bases line up with TRBD1. Germline lookup yields CDR1 LGHNA and CDR2 YNFKEQ. The CDR3 contains 18 residues. With 0 bases clipped from V and 1 base from J, the junction kept 10 bases outside the gene matches. The chain's CDR3 is CASSQDSGQARGNYGYTF. CDR3 in DNA: TGTGCCAGCAGCCAAGACTCGGGACAGGCAAGGGGTAACTATGGCTACACCTTC.

The rearrangement links TRBV6-5 to TRBJ1-1; a weak D match, TRBD1 (5 bases). The CDR3 has 14 amino acids. Trimming removed 2 bases at V and 5 bases at J, with 12 bases between. Looked up from germline, CDR1 is MNHEY and CDR2 is SVGAGI. The chain's CDR3 is CASSYLSPGTEAFF. As DNA, the CDR3 is TGTGCCAGCAGTTACCTGTCGCCAGGGACTGAAGCTTTCTTT.

The V and J genes are TRBV5-1 and TRBJ1-2; 9 nucleotides match TRBD1. V dropped 4 bases and J dropped 9; count of bases not matched to a gene: 4. Per germline, CDR1 SGHRS and CDR2 YFSETQ. This CDR3 comprises 12 residues. The CDR3 loop is CASSGDRARYTF. CDR3 DNA sequence: TGCGCCAGCAGCGGGGACAGGGCTCGCTACACCTTC.

This clone was counted a few times. The chain joins TRBV30 to TRBJ1-5, with 7 bases identical to TRBD1. The CDR3 spans 14 residues. V gave up 3 bases and J gave up 6 bases; unmatched junction bases: 8. Germline values: CDR1 GTSNPN, CDR2 SVGIG (reference sequence). This CDR3 is CAWRSKGASQPQHF. The CDR3 DNA follows: TGTGCCTGGAGAAGTAAGGGGGCTAGTCAGCCCCAGCATTTT.

The rearrangement joins TRBV19 to TRBJ2-5; D may be TRBD2 (7 bases). The V end lost 5 bases, the J end lost 3 bases, and 19 bases lay between the germline ends. Germline loops: CDR1 LNHDA, CDR2 SQIVND (reference sequence). The CDR3 totals 16 residues. The CDR3 sequence: CASSPIGGPVKETQYF. The CDR3 bases are TGTGCCAGTAGTCCCATCGGGGGGCCTGTAAAAGAGACCCAGTACTTC.

The CDR3 loop is CASSYSQGGAFF. The CDR3 DNA sequence: TGTGCCAGCAGCTATTCACAGGGTGGAGCTTTCTTT. This sequence joins TRBV7-8 and TRBJ1-1; TRBD1 is a possible D gene (6 bases). The V and J ends lost 4 bases and 10 bases respectively, with 13 bases between them. CDR3 length: 12 amino acids. CDR1 SGHVS and CDR2 FQNEAQ come from the germline V gene.

CDR3 loop: CASSPSKETQYF. CDR3 nucleotides: TGTGCCAGCTCACCCTCGAAAGAGACCCAGTACTTC. The chain employs TRBV18 and TRBJ2-5; D call uncertain. The CDR3 spans 12 residues. Trimming took 3 bases from V and 3 from J, leaving 5 bases between them. Germline V CDR1 and CDR2: KGHSH, LQKENI.

Concerning this clone: The same CDR3 is also encoded by other DNA sequences in this sample. This chain links TRBV6-1 with TRBJ2-6; D remains unclear. Germline loops: CDR1 MNHNS, CDR2 SASEGT. The V end lost 5 bases, the J end lost 2 bases, and 4 bases lay between the germline ends. CDR3 length equals 13 residues. CDR3 sequence (DNA): TGTGCCAGCAGTCCAGCTGGGGCCAACGTCCTGACTTTC. This translates into CASSPAGANVLTF.

This chain links TRBV5-1 with TRBJ1-3; D is perhaps TRBD1 (6 bases). Germline V gives CDR1 SGHRS, CDR2 YFSETQ. CDR3 size: 17 residues. Trimming took off 0 bases at V and 2 bases at J, with 15 bases between the two ends. The CDR3 nucleotides are TGCGCCAGCAGCTTGGCCGGGCCCGGGACACCTGGAAACACCATATATTTT. Translation: CASSLAGPGTPGNTIYF.